This TCR beta chain was identified in a study of monozygotic twins with inflammatory bowel disease. Study findings and constraints: Healthy twins showed more clonotype sharing with others than IBD patients, especially patients with disease activity. Patient repertoires may carry noise from differing immunosuppressive treatments.

As regards this clonotype: Its antigen is unknown.

Germline V gene sequence: CDR1 MGHRA, CDR2 YSYEKL. There are 16 residues in the CDR3. Addition of UMIs with a 6-nucleotide sample barcode was achieved by template switching. The authors ran two nested PCRs of about 16 and 10 cycles on TCRalpha and TCRbeta cDNA. After re-calling the 5' RACE reads, TCRdb lists one entry per CDR3 protein, DNA absent. The sample features under 150,000 distinct CDR3 sequences, with less than 2.5% in its top ten. This TCR derives from a human donor with ulcerative colitis or Crohn's disease, or a healthy co-twin of an affected twin (not recorded which). Sequencing used blood. V gene TRBV4-1 combines with J gene TRBJ2-1; with no DNA, the TCRdb D assignment of TRBD2 cannot be verified. CDR3: CASSQASGASYNEQFF.